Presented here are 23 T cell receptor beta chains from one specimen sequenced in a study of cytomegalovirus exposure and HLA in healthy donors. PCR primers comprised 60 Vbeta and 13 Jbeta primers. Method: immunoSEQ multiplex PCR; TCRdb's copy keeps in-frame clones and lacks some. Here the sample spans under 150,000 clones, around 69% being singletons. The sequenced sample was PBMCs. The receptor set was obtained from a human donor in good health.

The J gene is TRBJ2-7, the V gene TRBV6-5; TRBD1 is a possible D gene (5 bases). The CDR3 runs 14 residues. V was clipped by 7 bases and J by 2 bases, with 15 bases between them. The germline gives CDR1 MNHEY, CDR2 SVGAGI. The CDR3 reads CASIPGIGAYEQYF. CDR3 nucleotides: TGTGCCAGCATCCCCGGAATAGGGGCCTACGAGCAGTACTTC.

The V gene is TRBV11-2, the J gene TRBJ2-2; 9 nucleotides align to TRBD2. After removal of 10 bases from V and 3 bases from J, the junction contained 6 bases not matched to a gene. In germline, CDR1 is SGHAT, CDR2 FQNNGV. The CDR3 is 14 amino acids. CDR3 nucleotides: TGTGCCACCCAGCGGGGGGCGGACACCGGGGAGCTGTTTTTT. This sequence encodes CATQRGADTGELFF. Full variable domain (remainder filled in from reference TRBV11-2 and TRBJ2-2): EAGVAQSPRYKIIEKRQSVAFWCNPISGHATLYWYQQILGQGPKLLIQFQNNGVVDDSQLPKDRFSAERLKGVDSTLKIQPAKLEDSAVYLCATQRGADTGELFFGEGSRLTVL.

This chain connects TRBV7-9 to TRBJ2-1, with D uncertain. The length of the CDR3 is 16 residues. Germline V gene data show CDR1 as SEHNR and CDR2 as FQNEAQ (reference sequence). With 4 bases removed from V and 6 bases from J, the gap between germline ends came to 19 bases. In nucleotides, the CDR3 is TGTGCCAGCAGCTCCCCACAGCCTTCTCCCGGCAATGAGCAGTTCTTC. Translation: CASSSPQPSPGNEQFF.

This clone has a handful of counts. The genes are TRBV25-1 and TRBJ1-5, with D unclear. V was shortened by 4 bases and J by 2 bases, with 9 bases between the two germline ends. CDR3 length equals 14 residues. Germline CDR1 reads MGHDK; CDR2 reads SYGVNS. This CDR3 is CASSAGRGNQPQHF. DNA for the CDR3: TGTGCCAGCAGTGCGGGTCGTGGCAATCAGCCCCAGCATTTT.

CDR3 sequence reads: CAWTGIGNEQFF. The CDR3 nucleotides are TGTGCCTGGACAGGGATCGGGAATGAGCAGTTCTTC. J is TRBJ2-1 and V is TRBV30; possible D gene TRBD1, 5 bases. V lost 4 bases and J 7 bases, leaving 11 bases between the germline ends. The CDR3 covers 12 residues. The germline V gene encodes CDR1 GTSNPN and CDR2 SVGIG (reference sequence).

The CDR3 nucleotides are TGTGCCAGCAGCCCGGGACAGCCACTAGCCAAAAACATTCAGTACTTC. It translates to CASSPGQPLAKNIQYF. V usage is TRBV7-2 and J usage is TRBJ2-4; 7 bases line up with TRBD1. CDR3 length equals 16 residues. Germline V gene lookup returns CDR1 SGHTA and CDR2 FQGNSA. V lost 5 bases and J lost 0; bases outside the gene matches: 7.

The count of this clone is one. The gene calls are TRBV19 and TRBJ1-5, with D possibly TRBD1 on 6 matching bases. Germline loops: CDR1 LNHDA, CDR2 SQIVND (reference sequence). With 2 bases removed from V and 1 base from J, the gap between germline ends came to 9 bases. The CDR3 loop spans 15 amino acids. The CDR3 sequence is CASSIYGQSNQPQHF. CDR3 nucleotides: TGTGCCAGTAGTATATACGGACAGAGCAATCAGCCCCAGCATTTT.

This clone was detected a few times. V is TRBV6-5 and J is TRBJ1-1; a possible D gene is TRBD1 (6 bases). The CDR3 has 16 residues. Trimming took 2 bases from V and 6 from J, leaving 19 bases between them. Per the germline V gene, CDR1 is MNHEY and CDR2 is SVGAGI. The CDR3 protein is CASSYPPPGVKAEAFF. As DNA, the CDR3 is TGTGCCAGCAGTTACCCCCCCCCAGGGGTTAAAGCTGAAGCTTTCTTT.

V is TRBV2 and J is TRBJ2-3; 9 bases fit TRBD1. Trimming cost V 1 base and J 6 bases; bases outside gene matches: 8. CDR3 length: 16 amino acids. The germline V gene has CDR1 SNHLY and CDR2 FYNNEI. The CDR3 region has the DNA TGTGCCAGCAGTGAAGTAAGGGACAGGGTTGGTGATACGCAGTATTTT. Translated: CASSEVRDRVGDTQYF.

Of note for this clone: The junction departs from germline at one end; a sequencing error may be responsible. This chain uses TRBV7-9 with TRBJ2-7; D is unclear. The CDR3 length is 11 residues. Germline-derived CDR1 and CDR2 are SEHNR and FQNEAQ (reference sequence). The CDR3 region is CSSSPSYEQYF. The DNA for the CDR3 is TGTTCCAGCAGCCCGAGCTACGAGCAGTACTTC.

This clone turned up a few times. The CDR3, as DNA: TGTGCCAGCAGTTACAGCCCTGGAAACACCATATATTTT. As protein: CASSYSPGNTIYF. The chain joins TRBV6-6 to TRBJ1-3, with unresolved D. The germline V gene has CDR1 MNHNY and CDR2 SVGAGI (reference sequence). There are 13 residues in the CDR3. The V end lost 2 bases, the J end lost 2 bases, and 4 bases lay between the germline ends.

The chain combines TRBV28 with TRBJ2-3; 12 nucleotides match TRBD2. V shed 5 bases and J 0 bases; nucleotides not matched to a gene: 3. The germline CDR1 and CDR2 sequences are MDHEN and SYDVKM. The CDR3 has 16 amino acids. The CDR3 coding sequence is TGTGCCAGCAGTGCGACTAGCGGGGGAAGCACAGATACGCAGTATTTT. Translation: CASSATSGGSTDTQYF.

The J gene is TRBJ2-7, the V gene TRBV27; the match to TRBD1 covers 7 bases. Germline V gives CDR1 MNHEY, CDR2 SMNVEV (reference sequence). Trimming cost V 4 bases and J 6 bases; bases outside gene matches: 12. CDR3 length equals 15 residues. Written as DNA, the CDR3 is TGTGCCAGCAGTTCCCGGACAGGTCCGGGACGCGAGCAGTACTTC. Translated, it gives CASSSRTGPGREQYF.

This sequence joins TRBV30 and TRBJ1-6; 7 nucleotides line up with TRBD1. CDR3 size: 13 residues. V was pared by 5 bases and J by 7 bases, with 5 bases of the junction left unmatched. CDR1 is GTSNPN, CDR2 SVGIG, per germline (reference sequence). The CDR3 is CAWETGWNSPLHF. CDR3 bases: TGTGCCTGGGAGACAGGGTGGAATTCACCCCTCCACTTT.

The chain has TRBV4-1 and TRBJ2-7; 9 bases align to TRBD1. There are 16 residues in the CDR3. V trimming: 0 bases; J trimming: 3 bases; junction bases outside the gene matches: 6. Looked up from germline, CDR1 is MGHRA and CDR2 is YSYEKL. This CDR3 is CASSQDLDRGRYEQYF. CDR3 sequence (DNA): TGCGCCAGCAGCCAAGACCTGGACAGGGGACGCTACGAGCAGTACTTC.

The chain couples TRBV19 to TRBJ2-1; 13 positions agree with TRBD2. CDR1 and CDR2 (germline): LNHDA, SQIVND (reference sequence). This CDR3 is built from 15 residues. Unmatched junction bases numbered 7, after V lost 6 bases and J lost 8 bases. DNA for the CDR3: TGTGCCAGTAGCACTAGCGGGAGGGCCCTCGATGAGCAGTTCTTC. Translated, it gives CASSTSGRALDEQFF.

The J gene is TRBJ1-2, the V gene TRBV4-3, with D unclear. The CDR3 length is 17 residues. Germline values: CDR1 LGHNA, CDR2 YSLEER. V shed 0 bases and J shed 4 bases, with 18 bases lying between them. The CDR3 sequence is CASSQDWAQSQPYGYTF. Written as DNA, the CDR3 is TGCGCCAGCAGCCAAGATTGGGCCCAGAGCCAACCCTATGGCTACACCTTC.

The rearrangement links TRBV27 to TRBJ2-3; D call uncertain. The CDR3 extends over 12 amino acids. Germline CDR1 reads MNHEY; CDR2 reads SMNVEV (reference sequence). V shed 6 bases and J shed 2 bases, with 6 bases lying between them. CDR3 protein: CASSGVTDTQYF. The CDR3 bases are TGTGCCAGCAGCGGTGTCACAGATACGCAGTATTTT.

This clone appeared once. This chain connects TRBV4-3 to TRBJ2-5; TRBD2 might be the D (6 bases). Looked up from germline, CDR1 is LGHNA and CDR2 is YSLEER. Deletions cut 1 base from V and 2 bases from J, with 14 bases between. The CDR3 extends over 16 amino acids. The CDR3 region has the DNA TGCGCCAGCAGCCAAGGTTTCGGGAGATCACAAGAGACCCAGTACTTC. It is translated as CASSQGFGRSQETQYF.

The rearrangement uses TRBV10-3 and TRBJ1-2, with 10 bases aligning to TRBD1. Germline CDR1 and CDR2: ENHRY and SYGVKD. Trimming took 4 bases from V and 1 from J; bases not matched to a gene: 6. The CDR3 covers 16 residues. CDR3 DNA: TGTGCCATCAGTGGGGGGACAGGGGATTTTAACTATGGCTACACCTTC. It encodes CAISGGTGDFNYGYTF.

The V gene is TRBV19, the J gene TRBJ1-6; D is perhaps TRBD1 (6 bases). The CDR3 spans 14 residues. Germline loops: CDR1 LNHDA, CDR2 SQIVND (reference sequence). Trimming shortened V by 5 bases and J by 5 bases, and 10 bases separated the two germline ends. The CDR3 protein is CASSHRVDNSPLHF. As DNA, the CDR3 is TGTGCCAGTAGTCACAGGGTCGATAATTCACCCCTCCACTTT.

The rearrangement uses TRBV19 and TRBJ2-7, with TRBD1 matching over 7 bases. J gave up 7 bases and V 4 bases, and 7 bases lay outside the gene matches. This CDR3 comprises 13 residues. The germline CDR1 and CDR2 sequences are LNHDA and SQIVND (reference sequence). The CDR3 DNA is TGTGCCAGTAGTACACAGGGGTCTGGGGAGCAGTACTTC. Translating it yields CASSTQGSGEQYF.

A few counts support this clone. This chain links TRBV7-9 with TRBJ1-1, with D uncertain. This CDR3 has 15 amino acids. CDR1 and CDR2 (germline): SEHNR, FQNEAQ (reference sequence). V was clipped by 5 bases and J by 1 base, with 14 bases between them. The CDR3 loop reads CASSPRGLRNTEAFF. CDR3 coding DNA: TGTGCCAGCAGCCCCCGCGGGCTAAGGAACACTGAAGCTTTCTTT. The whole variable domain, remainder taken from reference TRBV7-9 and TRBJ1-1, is DTGVSQNPRHKITKRGQNVTFRCDPISEHNRLYWYRQTLGQGPEFLTYFQNEAQLEKSRLLSDRFSAERPKGSFSTLEIQRTEQGDSAMYLCASSPRGLRNTEAFFGQGTRLTVV.